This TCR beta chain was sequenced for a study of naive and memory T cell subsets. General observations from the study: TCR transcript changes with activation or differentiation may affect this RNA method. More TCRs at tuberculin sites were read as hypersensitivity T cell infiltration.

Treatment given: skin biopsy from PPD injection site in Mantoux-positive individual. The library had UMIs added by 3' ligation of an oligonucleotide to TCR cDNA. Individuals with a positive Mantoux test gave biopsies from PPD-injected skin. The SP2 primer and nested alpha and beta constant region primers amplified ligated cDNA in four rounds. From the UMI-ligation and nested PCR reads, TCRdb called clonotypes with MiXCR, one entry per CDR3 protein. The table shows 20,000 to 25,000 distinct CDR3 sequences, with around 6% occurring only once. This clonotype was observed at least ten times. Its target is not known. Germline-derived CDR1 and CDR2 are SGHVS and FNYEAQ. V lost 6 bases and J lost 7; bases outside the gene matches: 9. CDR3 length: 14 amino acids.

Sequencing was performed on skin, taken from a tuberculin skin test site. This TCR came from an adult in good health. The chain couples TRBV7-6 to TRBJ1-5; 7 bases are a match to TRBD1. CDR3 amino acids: CASSKEQGNQPQHF. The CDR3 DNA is TGTGCCAGCAGTAAAGAACAGGGGAACCAGCCCCAGCATTTT.